This is a list of T cell receptor beta chains from one sample in a study of OX40 agonist ivuxolimab in advanced cancers. Libraries were prepared by immunoSEQ multiplex PCR; TCRdb keeps only in-frame clonotypes and omits some of them. The sample shows more than 25,000 clones, around 90% of them seen only once. Sequencing used CD4+ or CD8+ T cells sorted from blood, obtained in a trial of the OX40 agonist ivuxolimab. The receptors were gathered from an adult with an advanced solid tumor such as melanoma, head and neck, liver or kidney cancer. Each CDR3 is given with its conserved first and last residue. The order of the fields is V gene, CDR3 length, CDR3 protein.

TRBV19 | 14 | CASSILPGGAEAFF
TRBV7-8 | 16 | CASSLFGGTKENEQFF
TRBV5-6 | 14 | CASSWGQSGNTIYF
TRBV9 | 14 | CASSPALAGVEQYF
TRBV11-3 | 12 | CASSSQRDEQYF
TRBV29-1 | 13 | CSVSRSGSVEQFF
TRBV14 | 12 | CASSPLNTEAFF
TRBV7-9 | 15 | CASSTGLAGVETQYF
TRBV5-1 | 13 | CASSQGTGVEQYF
TRBV6-6 | 14 | CASSTYKGNNEQFF
TRBV11-1 | 15 | CASSQGGPANTEAFF
TRBV5-4 | 12 | CASSSYSYGYTF
TRBV9 | 14 | CASSGSGRNNEQFF
TRBV5-4 | 14 | CASSLQGRAYEQYF
TRBV27 | 13 | CASSSLSGYGYTF